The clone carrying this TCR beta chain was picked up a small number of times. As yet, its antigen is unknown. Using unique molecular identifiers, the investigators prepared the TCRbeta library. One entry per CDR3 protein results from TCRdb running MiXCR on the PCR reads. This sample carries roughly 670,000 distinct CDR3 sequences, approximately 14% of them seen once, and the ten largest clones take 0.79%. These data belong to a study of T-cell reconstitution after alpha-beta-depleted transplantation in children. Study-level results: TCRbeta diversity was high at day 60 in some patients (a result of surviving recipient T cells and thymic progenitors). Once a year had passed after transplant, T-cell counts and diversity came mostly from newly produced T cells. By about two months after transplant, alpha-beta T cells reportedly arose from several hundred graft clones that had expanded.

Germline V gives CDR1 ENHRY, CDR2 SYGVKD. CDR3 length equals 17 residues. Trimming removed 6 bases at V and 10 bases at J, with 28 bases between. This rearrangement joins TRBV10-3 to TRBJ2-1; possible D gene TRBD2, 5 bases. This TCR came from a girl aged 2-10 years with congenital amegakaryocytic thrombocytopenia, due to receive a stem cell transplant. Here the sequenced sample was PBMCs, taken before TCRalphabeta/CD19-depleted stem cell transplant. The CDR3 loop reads CAIRPGVVEAPELEQFF. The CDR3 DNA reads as TGTGCCATCAGGCCCGGGGTGGTGGAGGCCCCAGAGTTAGAGCAGTTCTTC.